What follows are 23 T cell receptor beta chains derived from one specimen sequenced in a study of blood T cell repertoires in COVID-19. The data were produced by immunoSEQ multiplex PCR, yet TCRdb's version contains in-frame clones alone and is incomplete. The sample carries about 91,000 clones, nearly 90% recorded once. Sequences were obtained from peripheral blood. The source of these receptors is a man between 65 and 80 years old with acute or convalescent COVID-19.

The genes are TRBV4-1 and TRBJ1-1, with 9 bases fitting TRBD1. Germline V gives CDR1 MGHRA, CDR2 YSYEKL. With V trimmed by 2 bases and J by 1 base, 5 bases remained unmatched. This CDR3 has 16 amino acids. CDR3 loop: CASSQQPGQGNTEAFF. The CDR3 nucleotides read TGCGCCAGCAGCCAACAGCCGGGACAGGGGAACACTGAAGCTTTCTTT.

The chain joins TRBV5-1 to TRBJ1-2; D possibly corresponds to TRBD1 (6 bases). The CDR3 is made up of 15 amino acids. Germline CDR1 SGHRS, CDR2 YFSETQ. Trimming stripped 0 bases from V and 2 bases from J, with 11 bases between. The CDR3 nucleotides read TGCGCCAGCAGCTTGGGTGGCGGACAGAACTATGGCTACACCTTC. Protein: CASSLGGGQNYGYTF.

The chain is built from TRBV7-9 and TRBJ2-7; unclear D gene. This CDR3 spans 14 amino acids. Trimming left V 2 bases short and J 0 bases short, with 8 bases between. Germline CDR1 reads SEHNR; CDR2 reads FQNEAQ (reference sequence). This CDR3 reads CASSLSSSSYEQYV. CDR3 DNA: TGTGCCAGCAGCTTAAGTAGCAGCTCCTACGAGCAGTACGTC.

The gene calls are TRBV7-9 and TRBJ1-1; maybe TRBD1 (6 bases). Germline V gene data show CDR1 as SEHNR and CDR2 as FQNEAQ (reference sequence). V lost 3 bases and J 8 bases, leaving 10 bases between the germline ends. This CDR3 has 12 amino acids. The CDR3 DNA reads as TGTGCCAGCAGCTTCGGACAGACAGAAGCTTTCTTT. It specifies CASSFGQTEAFF.

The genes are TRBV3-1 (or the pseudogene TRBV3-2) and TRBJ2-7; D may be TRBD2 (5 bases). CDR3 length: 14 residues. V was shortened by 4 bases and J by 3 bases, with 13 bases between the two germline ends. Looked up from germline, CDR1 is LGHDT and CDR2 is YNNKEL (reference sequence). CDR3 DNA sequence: TGTGCCAGCAGCCCGGACTTAGCTCGCTACGAGCAGTACTTC. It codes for CASSPDLARYEQYF.

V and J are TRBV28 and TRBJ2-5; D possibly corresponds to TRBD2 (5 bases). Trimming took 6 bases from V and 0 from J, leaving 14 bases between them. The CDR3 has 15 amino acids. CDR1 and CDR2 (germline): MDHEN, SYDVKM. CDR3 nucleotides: TGTGCCAGCAGCTCCATCAGCGGCTACCAAGAGACCCAGTACTTC. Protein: CASSSISGYQETQYF.

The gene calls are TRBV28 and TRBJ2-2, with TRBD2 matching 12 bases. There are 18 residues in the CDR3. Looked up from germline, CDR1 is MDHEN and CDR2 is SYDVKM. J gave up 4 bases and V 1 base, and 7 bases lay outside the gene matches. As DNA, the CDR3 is TGTGCCAGCAGTTTATCGGGGACTAGCGGGTTAACCACCGGGGAGCTGTTTTTT. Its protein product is CASSLSGTSGLTTGELFF.

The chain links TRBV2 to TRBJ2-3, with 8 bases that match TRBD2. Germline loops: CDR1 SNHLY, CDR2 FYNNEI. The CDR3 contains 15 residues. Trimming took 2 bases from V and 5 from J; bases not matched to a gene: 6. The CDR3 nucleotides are TGTGCCAGCAGTGAATACGGACTAGCAAGAGATACGCAGTATTTT. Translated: CASSEYGLARDTQYF.

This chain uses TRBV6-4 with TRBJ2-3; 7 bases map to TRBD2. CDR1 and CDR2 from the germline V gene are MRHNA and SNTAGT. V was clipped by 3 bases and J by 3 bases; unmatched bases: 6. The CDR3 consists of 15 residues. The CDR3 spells CASSEDAGETDTQYF. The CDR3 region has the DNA TGTGCCAGCAGTGAAGACGCGGGGGAAACAGATACGCAGTATTTT.

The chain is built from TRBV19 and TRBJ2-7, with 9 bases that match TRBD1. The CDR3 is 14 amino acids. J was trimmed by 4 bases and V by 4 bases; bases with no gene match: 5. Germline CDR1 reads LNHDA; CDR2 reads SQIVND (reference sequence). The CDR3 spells CASSTTGTGYEQYF. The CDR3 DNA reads TGTGCCAGTAGTACCACCGGGACAGGGTACGAGCAGTACTTC.

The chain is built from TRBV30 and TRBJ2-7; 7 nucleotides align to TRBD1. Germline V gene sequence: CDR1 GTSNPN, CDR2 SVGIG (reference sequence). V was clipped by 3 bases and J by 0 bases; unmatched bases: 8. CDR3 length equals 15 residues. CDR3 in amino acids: CAWRLGTAYSYEQYF. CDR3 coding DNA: TGTGCCTGGAGGCTCGGGACAGCCTACTCCTACGAGCAGTACTTC.

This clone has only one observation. The CDR3, as DNA: TGTGCCAGCAGCTACATAGCGGGGGGGTTTGACACCGGGGAGCTGTTTTTT. Its protein product is CASSYIAGGFDTGELFF. The chain joins TRBV3-1 (or the pseudogene TRBV3-2) to TRBJ2-2; 11 bases map to TRBD2. The germline CDR1 and CDR2 sequences are LGHDT and YNNKEL (reference sequence). V shed 5 bases, J shed 3 bases, and the junction held 8 bases outside the gene matches. The CDR3 contains 17 residues.

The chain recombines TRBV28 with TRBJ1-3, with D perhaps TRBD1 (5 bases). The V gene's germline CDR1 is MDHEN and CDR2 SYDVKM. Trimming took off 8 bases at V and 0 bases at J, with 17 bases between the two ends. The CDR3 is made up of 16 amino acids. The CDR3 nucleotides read TGTGCCAGCGGAAAGAACAGGTTAAGCTCTGGAAACACCATATATTTT. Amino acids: CASGKNRLSSGNTIYF.

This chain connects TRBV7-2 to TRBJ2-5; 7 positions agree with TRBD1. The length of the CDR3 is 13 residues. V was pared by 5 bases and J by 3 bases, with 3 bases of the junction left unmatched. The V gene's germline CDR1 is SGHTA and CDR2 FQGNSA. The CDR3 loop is CASSPGQEETQYF. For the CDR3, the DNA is TGTGCCAGCAGCCCCGGACAGGAAGAGACCCAGTACTTC.

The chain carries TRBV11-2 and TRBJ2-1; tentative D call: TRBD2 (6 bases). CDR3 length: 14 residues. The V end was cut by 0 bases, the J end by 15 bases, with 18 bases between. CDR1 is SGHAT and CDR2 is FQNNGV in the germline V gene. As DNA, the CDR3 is TGTGCCAGCAGCTTAGAGGGTAGGCAGGGAGGACGGTTCTTC. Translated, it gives CASSLEGRQGGRFF.

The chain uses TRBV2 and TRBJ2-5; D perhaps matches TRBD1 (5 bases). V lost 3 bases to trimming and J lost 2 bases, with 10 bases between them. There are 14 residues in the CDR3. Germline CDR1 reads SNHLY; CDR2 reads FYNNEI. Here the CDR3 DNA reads TGTGCCAGCAGTGATCAGGGAACACAAGAGACCCAGTACTTC. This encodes CASSDQGTQETQYF.

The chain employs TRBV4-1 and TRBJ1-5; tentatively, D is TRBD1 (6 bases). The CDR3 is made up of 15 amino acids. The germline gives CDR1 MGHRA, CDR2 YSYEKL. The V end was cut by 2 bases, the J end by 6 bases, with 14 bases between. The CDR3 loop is CASSQQIGGVQPQHF. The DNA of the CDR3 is TGCGCCAGCAGCCAACAGATAGGGGGGGTTCAGCCCCAGCATTTT.

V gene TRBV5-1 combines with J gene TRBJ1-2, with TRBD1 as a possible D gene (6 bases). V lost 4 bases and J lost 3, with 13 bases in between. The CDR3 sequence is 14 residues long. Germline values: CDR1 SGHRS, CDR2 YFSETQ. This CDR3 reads CASSPRGGDYGYTF. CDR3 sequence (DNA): TGCGCCAGCAGCCCCCGAGGGGGTGACTATGGCTACACCTTC. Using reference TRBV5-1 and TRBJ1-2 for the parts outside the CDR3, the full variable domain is KAGVTQTPRYLIKTRGQQVTLSCSPISGHRSVSWYQQTPGQGLQFLFEYFSETQRNKGNFPGRFSGRQFSNSRSEMNVSTLELGDSALYLCASSPRGGDYGYTFGSGTRLTVV.

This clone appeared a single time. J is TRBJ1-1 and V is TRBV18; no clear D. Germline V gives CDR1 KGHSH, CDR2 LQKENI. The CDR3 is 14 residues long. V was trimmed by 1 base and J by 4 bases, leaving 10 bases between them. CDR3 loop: CASSPLGVSTEAFF. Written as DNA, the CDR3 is TGTGCCAGCTCACCACTCGGGGTGTCCACTGAAGCTTTCTTT.

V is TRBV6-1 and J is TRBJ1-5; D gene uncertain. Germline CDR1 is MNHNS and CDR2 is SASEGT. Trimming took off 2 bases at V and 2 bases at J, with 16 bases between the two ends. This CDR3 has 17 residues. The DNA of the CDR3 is TGTGCCAGCAGTGAAACGCGGCTCCGGGAGGGCAATCAGCCCCAGCATTTT. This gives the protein CASSETRLREGNQPQHF.

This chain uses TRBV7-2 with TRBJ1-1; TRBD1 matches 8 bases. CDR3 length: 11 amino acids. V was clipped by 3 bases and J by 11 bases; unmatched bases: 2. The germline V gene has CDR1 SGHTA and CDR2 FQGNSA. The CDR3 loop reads CASSLTGEAFF. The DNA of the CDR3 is TGTGCCAGCAGCTTGACAGGGGAGGCTTTCTTT.

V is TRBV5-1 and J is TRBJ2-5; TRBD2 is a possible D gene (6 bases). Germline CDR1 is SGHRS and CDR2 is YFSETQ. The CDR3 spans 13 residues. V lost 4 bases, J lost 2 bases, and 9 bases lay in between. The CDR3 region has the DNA TGCGCCAGCAGCACGGGGGTACAAGAGACCCAGTACTTC. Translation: CASSTGVQETQYF.

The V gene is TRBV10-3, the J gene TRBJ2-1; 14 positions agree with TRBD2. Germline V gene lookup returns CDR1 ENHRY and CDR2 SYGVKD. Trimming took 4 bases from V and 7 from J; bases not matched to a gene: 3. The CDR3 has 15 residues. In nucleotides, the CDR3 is TGTGCCATCAGTGTCGGGACTAGCGGGGGTAATGAGCAGTTCTTC. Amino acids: CAISVGTSGGNEQFF.